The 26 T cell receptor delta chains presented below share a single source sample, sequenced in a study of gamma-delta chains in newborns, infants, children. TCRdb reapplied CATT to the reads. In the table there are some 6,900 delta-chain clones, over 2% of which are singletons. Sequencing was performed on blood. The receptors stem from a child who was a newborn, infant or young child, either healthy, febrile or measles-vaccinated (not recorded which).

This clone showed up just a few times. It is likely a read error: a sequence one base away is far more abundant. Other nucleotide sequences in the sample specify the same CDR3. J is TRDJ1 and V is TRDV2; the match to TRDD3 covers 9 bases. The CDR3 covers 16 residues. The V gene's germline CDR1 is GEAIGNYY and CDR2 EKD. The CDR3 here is CACDTIPTGDTDKLIF. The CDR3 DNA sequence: TGTGCCTGTGACACAATTCCTACGGGGGATACCGATAAACTCATCTTC.

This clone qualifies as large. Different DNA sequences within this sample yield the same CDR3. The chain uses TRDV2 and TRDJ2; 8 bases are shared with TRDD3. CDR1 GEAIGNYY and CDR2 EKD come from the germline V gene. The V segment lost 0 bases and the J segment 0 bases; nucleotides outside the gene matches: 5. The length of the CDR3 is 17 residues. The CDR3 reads CACDTVWGTPLTAQLFF. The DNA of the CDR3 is TGTGCCTGTGACACCGTCTGGGGGACACCTTTGACAGCACAACTCTTCTTT.

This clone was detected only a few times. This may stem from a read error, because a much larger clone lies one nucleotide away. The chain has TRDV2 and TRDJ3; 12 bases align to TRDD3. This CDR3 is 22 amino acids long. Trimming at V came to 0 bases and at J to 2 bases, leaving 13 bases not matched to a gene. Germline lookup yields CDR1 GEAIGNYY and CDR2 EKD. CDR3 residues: CACDTAAYWGILGPWDTRQMFF. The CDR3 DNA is TGTGCCTGTGACACCGCGGCCTACTGGGGGATACTGGGCCCCTGGGACACCCGACAGATGTTTTTC.

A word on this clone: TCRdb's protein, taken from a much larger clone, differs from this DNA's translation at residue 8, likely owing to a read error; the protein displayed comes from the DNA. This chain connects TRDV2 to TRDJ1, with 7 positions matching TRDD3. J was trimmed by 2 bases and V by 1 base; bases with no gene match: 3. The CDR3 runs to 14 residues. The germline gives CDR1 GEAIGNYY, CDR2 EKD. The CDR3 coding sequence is TGTGCCTGTGACACGGGGGATGCAACCGATAAACTCATCTTT. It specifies CACDTGDATDKLIF.

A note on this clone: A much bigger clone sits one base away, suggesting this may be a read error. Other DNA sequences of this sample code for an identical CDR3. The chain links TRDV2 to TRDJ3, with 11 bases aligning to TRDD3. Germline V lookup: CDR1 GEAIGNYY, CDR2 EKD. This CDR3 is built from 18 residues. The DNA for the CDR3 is TGTGCCTGTGACTTTACTGGGGGATATTCCTGGGACACCCGGCAGATGTTTTTC. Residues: CACDFTGGYSWDTRQMFF.

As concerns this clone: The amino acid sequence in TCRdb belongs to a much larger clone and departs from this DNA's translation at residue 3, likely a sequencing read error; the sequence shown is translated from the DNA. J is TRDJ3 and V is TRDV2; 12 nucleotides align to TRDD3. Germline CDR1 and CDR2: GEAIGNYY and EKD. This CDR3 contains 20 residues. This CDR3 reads CARDTVLGDTGSWDTRQMFF. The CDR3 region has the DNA TGTGCCCGTGACACCGTACTGGGGGATACAGGGTCCTGGGACACCCGACAGATGTTTTTC.

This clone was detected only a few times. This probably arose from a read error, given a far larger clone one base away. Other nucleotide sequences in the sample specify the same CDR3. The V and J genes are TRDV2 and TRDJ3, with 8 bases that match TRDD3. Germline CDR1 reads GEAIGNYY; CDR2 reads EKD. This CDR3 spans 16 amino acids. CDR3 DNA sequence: TGTGCCTGTGACGTACTGGGGGCCTGGGACACCCGACAAATGTTTTTC. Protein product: CACDVLGAWDTRQMFF.

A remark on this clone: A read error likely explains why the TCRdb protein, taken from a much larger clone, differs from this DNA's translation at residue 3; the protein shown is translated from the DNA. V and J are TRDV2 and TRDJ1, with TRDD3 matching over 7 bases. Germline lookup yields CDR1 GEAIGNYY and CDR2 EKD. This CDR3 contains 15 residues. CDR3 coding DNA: TGTGCCCGTGACACCGGGGGGGATTTAGGCGATAAACTCATCTTT. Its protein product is CARDTGGDLGDKLIF.

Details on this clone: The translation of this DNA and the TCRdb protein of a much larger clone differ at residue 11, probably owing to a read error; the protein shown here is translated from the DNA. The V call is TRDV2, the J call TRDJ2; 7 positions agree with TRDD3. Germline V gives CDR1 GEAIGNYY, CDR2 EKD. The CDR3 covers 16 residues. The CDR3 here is CACDTVGGALAAQLFF. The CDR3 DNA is TGTGCCTGTGACACCGTTGGGGGAGCTTTGGCAGCACAACTCTTCTTT.

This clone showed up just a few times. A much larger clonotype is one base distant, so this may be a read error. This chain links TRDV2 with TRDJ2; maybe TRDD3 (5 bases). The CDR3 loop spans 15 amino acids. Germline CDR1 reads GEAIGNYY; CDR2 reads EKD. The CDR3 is CARDTVGALTAQLFF. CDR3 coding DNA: TGTGCCCGTGACACCGTTGGGGCTTTGACAGCACAACTCTTCTTT.

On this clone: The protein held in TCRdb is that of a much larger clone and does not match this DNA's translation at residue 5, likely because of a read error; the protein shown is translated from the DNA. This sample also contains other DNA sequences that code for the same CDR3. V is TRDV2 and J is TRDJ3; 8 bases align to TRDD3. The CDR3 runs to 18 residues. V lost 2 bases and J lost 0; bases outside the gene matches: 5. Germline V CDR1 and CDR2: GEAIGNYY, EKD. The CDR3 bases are TGTGCCTGTGACAGATGGGGGATTAGCTCCTGGGACACCCGACAGATGTTTTTC. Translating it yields CACDRWGISSWDTRQMFF.

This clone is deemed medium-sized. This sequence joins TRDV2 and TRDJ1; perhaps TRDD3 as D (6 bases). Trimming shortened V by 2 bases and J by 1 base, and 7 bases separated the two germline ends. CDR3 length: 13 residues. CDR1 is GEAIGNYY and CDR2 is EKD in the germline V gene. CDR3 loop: CACDKIRTDKLIF. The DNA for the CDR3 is TGTGCCTGTGACAAGATACGCACCGATAAACTCATCTTT.

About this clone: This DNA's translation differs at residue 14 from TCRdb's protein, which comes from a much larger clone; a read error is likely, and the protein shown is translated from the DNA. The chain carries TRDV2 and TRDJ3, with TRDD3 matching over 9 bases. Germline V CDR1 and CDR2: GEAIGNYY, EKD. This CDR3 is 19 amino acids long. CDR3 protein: CACDTVLGDLSWDARQMFF. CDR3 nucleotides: TGTGCCTGTGACACCGTACTGGGGGACCTCTCCTGGGACGCCCGACAGATGTTTTTC.

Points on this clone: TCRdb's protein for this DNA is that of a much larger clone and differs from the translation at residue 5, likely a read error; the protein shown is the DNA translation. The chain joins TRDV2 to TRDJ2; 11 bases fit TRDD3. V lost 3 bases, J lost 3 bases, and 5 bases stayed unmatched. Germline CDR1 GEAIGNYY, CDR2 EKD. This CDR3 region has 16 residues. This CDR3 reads CACDSLGDTLTAQLFF. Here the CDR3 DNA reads TGTGCCTGTGACTCCCTGGGGGATACCCTGACAGCACAACTCTTCTTT.

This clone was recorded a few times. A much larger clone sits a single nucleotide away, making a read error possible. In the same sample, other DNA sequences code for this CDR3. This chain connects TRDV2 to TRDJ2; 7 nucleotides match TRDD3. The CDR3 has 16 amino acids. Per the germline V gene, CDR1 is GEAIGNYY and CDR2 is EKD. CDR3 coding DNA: TGTGCCTGCGACACGGTGGGTGGGGGGGGATCCGCACAACTCTTCTTT. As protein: CACDTVGGGGSAQLFF.

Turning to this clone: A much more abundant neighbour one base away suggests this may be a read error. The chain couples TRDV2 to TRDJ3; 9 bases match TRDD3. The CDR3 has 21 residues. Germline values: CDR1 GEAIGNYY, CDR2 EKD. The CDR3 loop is CACDPVLGDLASSWDTRRMFF. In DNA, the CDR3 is TGTGCCTGTGACCCTGTGCTGGGGGATTTAGCTAGCTCCTGGGACACCCGACGGATGTTTTTC.

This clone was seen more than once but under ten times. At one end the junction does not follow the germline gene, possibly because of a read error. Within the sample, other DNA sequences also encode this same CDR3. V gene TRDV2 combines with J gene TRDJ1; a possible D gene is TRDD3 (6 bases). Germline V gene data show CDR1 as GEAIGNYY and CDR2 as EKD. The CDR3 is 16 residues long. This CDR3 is CACDILGDKNTDRLIF. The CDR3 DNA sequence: TGTGCCTGTGACATACTGGGAGATAAGAACACCGATAGACTCATCTTT.

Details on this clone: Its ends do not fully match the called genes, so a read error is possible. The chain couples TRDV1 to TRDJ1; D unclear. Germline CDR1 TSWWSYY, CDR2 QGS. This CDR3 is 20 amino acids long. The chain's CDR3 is CALGDPKTTSTRRETDKLTF. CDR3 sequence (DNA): TGTGCTCTTGGGGACCCCAAAACTACGTCAACTAGGCGGGAAACCGATAAACTCACCTTT.

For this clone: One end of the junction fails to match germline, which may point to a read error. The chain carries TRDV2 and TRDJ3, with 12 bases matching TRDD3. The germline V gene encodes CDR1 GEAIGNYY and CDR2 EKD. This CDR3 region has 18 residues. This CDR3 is CACGTLGDTPWDTRPMFF. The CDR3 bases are TGTGCCTGTGGCACACTGGGGGATACTCCCTGGGACACCCGACCGATGTTTTTC.

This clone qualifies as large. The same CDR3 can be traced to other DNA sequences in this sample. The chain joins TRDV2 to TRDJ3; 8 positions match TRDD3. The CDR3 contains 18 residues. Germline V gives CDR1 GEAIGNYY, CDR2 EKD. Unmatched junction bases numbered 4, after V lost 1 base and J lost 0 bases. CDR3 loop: CACDTGYGSSWDTRQMFF. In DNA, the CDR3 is TGTGCCTGTGACACGGGATACGGGAGCTCCTGGGACACCCGACAGATGTTTTTC.

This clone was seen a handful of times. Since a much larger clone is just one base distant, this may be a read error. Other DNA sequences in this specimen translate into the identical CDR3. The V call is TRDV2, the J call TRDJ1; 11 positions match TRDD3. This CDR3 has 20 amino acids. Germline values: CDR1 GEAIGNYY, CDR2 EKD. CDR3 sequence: CACDTRGTGGYGVDTDKLIF. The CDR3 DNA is TGTGCCTGTGACACGAGGGGGACTGGGGGATATGGGGTGGATACCGATAAACTCATTTTT.

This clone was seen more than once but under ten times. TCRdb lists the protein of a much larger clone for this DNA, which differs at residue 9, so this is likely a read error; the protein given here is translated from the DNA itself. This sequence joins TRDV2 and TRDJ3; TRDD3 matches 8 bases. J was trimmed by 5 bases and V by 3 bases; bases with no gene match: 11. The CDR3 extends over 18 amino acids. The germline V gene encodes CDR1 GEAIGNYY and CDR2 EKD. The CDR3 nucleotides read TGTGCCTGTGACCCCGTACTGGGGGGCCACCGGGACACCCGACAGATGTTTTTC. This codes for CACDPVLGGHRDTRQMFF.

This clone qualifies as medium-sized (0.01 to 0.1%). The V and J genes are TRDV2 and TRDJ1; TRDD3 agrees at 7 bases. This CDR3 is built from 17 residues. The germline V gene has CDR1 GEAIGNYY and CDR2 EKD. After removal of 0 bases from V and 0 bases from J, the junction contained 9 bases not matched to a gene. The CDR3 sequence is CACDTVGYGSYTDKLIF. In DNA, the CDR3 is TGTGCCTGTGACACCGTAGGATACGGGTCCTACACCGATAAACTCATCTTT.

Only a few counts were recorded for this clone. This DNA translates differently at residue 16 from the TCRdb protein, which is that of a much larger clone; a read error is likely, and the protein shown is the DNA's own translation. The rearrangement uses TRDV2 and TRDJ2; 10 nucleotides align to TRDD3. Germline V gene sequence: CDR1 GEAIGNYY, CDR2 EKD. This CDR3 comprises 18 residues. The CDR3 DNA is TGTGCCTGTGACACCTTGGGCACTGGGGGATCCCTGACAGCACAACCCTTCTTT. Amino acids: CACDTLGTGGSLTAQPFF.

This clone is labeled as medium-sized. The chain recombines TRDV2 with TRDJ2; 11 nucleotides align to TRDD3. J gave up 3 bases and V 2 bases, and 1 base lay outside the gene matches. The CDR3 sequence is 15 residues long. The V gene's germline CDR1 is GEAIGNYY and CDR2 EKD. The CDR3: CACDILGDMTAQLFF. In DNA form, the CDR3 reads TGTGCCTGTGACATACTGGGGGATATGACAGCACAACTCTTCTTT.

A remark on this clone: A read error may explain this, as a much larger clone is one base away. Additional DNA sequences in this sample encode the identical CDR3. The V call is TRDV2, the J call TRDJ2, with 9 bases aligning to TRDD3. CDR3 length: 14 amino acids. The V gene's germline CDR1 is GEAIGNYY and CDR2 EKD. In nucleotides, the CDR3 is TGTGCCTGTGACCTACTGGGGGACACAGCACAACTATTCTTT. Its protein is CACDLLGDTAQLFF.